These T cell receptor beta chains were read from a single sample in a study of PD-L1 blockade in urothelial cancer. Method: immunoSEQ multiplex PCR; TCRdb's copy keeps in-frame clones and lacks some. Of approximately 52,000 clones in the sample, 70% to 80% were seen once. The starting material was PBMCs, obtained around atezolizumab (anti-PD-L1) treatment. The receptors were gathered from a man in his 70s with urothelial cancer. CDR3s include the opening cysteine and the closing phenylalanine or tryptophan. The D gene is left open where the match is weak. Only part of the rows carry a size: once, few, many, or a class if the clone is expanded.

V gene	J gene	clone size	D gene	CDR3 protein	CDR3 DNA
TRBV27	TRBJ1-5	.	.	CASILRGFNQPQHF	TGTGCCAGCATTTTGAGGGGGTTCAATCAGCCCCAGCATTTT
TRBV27	TRBJ1-2	.	TRBD1	CASSSGPGTGPRGGYTF	TGTGCCAGCAGTTCCGGACCAGGGACAGGCCCTAGGGGGGGCTACACCTTC
TRBV28	TRBJ2-3	.	.	CASTLDGLGLETDTQYF	TGTGCCAGCACCCTAGACGGGTTAGGTCTAGAGACAGATACGCAGTATTTT
TRBV4-1	TRBJ2-2	.	.	CASSQETPGSANTGELFF	TGCGCCAGCAGCCAAGAGACCCCTGGAAGCGCGAACACCGGGGAGCTGTTTTTT
TRBV7-3	TRBJ1-6	.	TRBD1	CASSLWEQGLNSPLHF	TGTGCCAGCAGCTTATGGGAACAGGGGTTGAATTCACCCCTCCACTTT
TRBV5-1	TRBJ2-1	.	TRBD2	CASSSGTSVYNEQFF	TGCGCCAGCAGCTCAGGGACTAGCGTGTACAATGAGCAGTTCTTC
TRBV7-2	TRBJ1-2	.	.	CASSYPGDNYGYTF	TGTGCCAGCAGCTACCCGGGGGACAACTATGGCTACACCTTC
TRBV9	TRBJ2-7	once	TRBD2	CASSSHAGGGSYEQYF	TGTGCCAGCAGCTCTCACGCGGGGGGTGGGTCCTACGAGCAGTACTTC
TRBV9	TRBJ2-1	.	.	CASSVRGGAERRVTYNEQFF	TGTGCCAGCAGCGTAAGGGGGGGAGCAGAACGAAGGGTGACCTACAATGAGCAGTTCTTC
TRBV9	TRBJ1-1	few	TRBD1	CASSAQGQGHTEAFF	TGTGCCAGCAGCGCCCAGGGACAGGGCCACACTGAAGCTTTCTTT
TRBV11-2	TRBJ2-7	once	TRBD1	CASSVDRGDEQYF	TGTGCCAGCAGCGTGGACAGGGGCGACGAGCAGTACTTC
TRBV7-7	TRBJ1-4	.	TRBD1	CASSSGQGLNEKLFF	TGTGCCAGCAGCTCCGGACAGGGGCTGAATGAAAAACTGTTTTTT
TRBV5-5	TRBJ1-3	many	TRBD1	CASSQAGTGSGNTIYF	TGCGCCAGCAGCCAAGCCGGGACAGGCTCTGGAAACACCATATATTTT
TRBV7-2	TRBJ1-1	.	.	CASSLGGGGFAFF	TGTGCCAGCAGCCTGGGGGGGGGTGGTTTCGCTTTCTTT
TRBV7-6	TRBJ2-2	.	TRBD2	CASSAGLAAAGELFF	TGTGCCAGCAGCGCGGGACTAGCGGCTGCCGGGGAGCTGTTTTTT
TRBV29-1	TRBJ2-7	.	.	CSAARTENYEQYF	TGCAGCGCCGCCCGGACAGAAAACTACGAGCAGTACTTC
TRBV18	TRBJ2-3	.	TRBD1	CASSPLGQGAYDTQYF	TGTGCCAGCTCACCATTGGGACAGGGGGCATATGATACGCAGTATTTT
TRBV11-3	TRBJ2-5	.	.	CASSLDRTEEETQYF	TGTGCCAGCAGCTTAGATCGGACAGAGGAAGAGACCCAGTACTTC
TRBV2	TRBJ2-3	once	.	CASSVIQGGTDTQYF	TGTGCCAGCAGTGTCATCCAGGGTGGAACAGATACGCAGTATTTT
TRBV4-3	TRBJ2-6	.	.	CASSHGSRSGANVLTF	TGCGCCAGCAGCCACGGGTCCCGGTCGGGGGCCAACGTCCTGACTTTC
TRBV29-1	TRBJ1-2	few	TRBD1	CSVEARDRGGGLNYGYTF	TGCAGCGTTGAAGCTAGGGACAGGGGAGGGGGACTTAACTATGGCTACACCTTC
TRBV6-5	TRBJ2-3	.	TRBD2	CASRPSSSGSEVQYF	TGTGCCAGCAGGCCGAGTTCTAGCGGGAGTGAGGTGCAGTATTTT
TRBV28	TRBJ1-5	.	.	CASITQGSPNQPQHF	TGTGCCAGCATTACTCAGGGCTCCCCCAATCAGCCCCAGCATTTT
TRBV11-3	TRBJ1-1	.	.	CASSLNRNTEAFF	TGTGCCAGCAGCTTAAACAGGAACACTGAAGCTTTCTTT
TRBV2	TRBJ1-5	.	.	CASSVAGSNQPQHF	TGTGCCAGCAGTGTCGCAGGCAGCAATCAGCCCCAGCATTTT
TRBV7-3	TRBJ1-1	few	.	CASSRSHNTEAFF	TGTGCCAGCAGCCGGTCCCACAACACTGAAGCTTTCTTT
TRBV9	TRBJ2-5	.	.	CASSARAREGAQYF	TGTGCCAGCAGCGCCCGCGCCCGTGAGGGCGCCCAGTACTTC
TRBV7-6	TRBJ1-3	.	.	CASSTRSSGNTIYF	TGTGCCAGCAGTACGAGGAGCTCTGGAAACACCATATATTTT
TRBV18	TRBJ2-5	.	TRBD1	CASSPRQGETQYF	TGTGCCAGCTCACCACGACAGGGAGAGACCCAGTACTTC